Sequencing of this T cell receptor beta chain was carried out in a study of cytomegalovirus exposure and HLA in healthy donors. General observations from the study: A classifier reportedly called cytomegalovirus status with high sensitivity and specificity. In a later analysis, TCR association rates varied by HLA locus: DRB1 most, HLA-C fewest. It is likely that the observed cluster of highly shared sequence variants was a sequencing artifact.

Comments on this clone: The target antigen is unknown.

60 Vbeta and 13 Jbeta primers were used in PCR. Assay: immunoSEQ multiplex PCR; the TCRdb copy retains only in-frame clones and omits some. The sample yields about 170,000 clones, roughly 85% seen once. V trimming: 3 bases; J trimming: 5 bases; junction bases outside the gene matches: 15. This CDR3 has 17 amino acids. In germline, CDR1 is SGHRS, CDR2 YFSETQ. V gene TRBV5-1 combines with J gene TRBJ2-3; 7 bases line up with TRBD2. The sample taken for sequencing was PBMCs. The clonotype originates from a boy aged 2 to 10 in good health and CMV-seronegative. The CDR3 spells CASSSVYAGASEDTQYF. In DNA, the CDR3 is TGCGCCAGCAGCTCAGTGTACGCGGGAGCGTCTGAAGATACGCAGTATTTT.